This is a list of T cell receptor beta chains from one sample in a study of T cells after yellow fever vaccination. TCRdb passed the 5' RACE reads through MiXCR, listing each CDR3 protein once. The sample has 450,000 to 650,000 distinct CDR3 sequences, less than 15% seen once; the top ten hold more than 12%. The source was PBMCs, collected on the day of the yellow fever booster vaccination. These receptors were obtained from a man under 40 who received the YFV17D yellow fever vaccine. Both conserved end residues are part of each CDR3. Fields, in order: D gene, clone size, V gene, J gene, CDR3 protein, CDR3 DNA. A D gene is named only where the DNA matches it firmly. Size tells how often a clone was seen (once, few, many) or the class of an expanded clone, and some rows leave it out.

D: TRBD2; size: -; V: TRBV7-8; J: TRBJ2-3; CDR3: CASSGAGLAGPAQYF; DNA: TGTGCCAGCAGCGGGGCTGGACTAGCGGGGCCCGCGCAGTATTTT
D: -; size: few; V: TRBV28; J: TRBJ1-1; CDR3: CASSSGRENTEAFF; DNA: TGTGCCAGCAGTTCTGGGAGGGAGAACACTGAAGCTTTCTTT
D: TRBD2; size: few; V: TRBV5-4; J: TRBJ2-1; CDR3: CASSLDSGGAYNEQFF; DNA: TGTGCCAGCAGCTTGGATAGCGGGGGGGCCTACAATGAGCAGTTCTTC
D: -; size: many; V: TRBV7-2; J: TRBJ2-7; CDR3: CASSLAGGGGAMNFEQYF; DNA: TGTGCCAGCAGCTTAGCGGGTGGTGGCGGAGCAATGAATTTTGAGCAGTACTTC
D: -; size: many; V: TRBV12-3/TRBV12-4; J: TRBJ2-7; CDR3: CASSRDRSAYEQYF; DNA: TGTGCCAGCAGTCGTGACAGGTCAGCCTACGAGCAGTACTTC
D: -; size: few; V: TRBV9; J: TRBJ2-6; CDR3: CASSIIRRRDSGANVLTF; DNA: TGTGCCAGCAGCATCATCCGAAGACGAGACTCTGGGGCCAACGTCCTGACTTTC
D: TRBD1; size: few; V: TRBV20-1; J: TRBJ2-2; CDR3: CSARGTGGANTGELFF; DNA: TGCAGTGCTAGAGGGACAGGGGGTGCGAACACCGGGGAGCTGTTTTTT
D: -; size: -; V: TRBV4-3; J: TRBJ2-1; CDR3: CASSQAGNSYNEQFF; DNA: TGCGCCAGCAGCCAAGCGGGGAACTCCTACAATGAGCAGTTCTTC
D: TRBD2; size: -; V: TRBV5-4; J: TRBJ2-7; CDR3: CASSPTSGRHPYEQYF; DNA: TGTGCCAGCAGTCCGACTAGCGGGAGGCACCCCTACGAGCAGTACTTC
D: TRBD1; size: -; V: TRBV5-1; J: TRBJ2-3; CDR3: CASSRDSYITDTQYF; DNA: TGCGCCAGCAGCCGGGACAGCTATATCACAGATACGCAGTATTTT
D: -; size: few; V: TRBV7-2; J: TRBJ2-3; CDR3: CASRYSGGHGTDTQYF; DNA: TGTGCCAGCAGATACAGTGGGGGCCATGGCACAGATACGCAGTATTTT
D: TRBD1; size: few; V: TRBV5-1; J: TRBJ2-1; CDR3: CASSLEGQAYNEQFF; DNA: TGCGCCAGCAGCTTGGAGGGACAGGCTTACAATGAGCAGTTCTTC
D: -; size: -; V: TRBV9; J: TRBJ2-5; CDR3: CASSVAGEGRETQYF; DNA: TGTGCCAGCAGCGTAGCTGGAGAGGGTAGAGAGACCCAGTACTTC
D: TRBD2; size: few; V: TRBV5-1; J: TRBJ2-7; CDR3: CASSLEASGTSSYEQYF; DNA: TGCGCCAGCAGCTTGGAGGCGAGCGGGACCTCCTCCTACGAGCAGTACTTC
D: TRBD1; size: -; V: TRBV15; J: TRBJ2-7; CDR3: CATSNLGQGGITYEQYF; DNA: TGTGCCACCAGCAACCTAGGACAGGGGGGGATAACCTACGAGCAGTACTTC
D: -; size: few; V: TRBV29-1; J: TRBJ1-1; CDR3: CSVESVTEAFF; DNA: TGCAGCGTTGAAAGCGTCACTGAAGCTTTCTTT